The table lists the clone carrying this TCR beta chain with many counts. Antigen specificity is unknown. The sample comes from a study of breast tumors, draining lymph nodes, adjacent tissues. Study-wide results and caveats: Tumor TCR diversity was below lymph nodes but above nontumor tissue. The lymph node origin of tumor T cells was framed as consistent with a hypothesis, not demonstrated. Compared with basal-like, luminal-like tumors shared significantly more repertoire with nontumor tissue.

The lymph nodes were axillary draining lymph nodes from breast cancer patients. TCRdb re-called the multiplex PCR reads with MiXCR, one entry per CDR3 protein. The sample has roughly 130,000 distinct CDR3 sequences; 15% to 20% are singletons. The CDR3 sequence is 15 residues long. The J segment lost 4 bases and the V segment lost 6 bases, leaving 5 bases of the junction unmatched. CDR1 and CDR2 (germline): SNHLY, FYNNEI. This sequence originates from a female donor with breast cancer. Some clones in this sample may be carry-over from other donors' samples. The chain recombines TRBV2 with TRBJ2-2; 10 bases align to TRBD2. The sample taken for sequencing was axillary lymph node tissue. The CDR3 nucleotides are TGTGCCAGCAGGTCTAGCGGGGGTGGCACCGGGGAGCTGTTTTTT. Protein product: CASRSSGGGTGELFF.